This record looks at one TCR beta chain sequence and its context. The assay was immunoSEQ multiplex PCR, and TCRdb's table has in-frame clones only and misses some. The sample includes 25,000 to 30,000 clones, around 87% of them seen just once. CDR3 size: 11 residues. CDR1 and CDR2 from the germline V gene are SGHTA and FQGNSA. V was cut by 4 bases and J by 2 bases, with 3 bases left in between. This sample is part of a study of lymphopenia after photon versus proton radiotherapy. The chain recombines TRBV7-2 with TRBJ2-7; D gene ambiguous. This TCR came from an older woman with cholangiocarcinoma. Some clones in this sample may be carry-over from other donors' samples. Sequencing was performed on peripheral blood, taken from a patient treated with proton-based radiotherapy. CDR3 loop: CASSWAYEQYF. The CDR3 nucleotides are TGTGCCAGCAGCTGGGCCTACGAGCAGTACTTC.